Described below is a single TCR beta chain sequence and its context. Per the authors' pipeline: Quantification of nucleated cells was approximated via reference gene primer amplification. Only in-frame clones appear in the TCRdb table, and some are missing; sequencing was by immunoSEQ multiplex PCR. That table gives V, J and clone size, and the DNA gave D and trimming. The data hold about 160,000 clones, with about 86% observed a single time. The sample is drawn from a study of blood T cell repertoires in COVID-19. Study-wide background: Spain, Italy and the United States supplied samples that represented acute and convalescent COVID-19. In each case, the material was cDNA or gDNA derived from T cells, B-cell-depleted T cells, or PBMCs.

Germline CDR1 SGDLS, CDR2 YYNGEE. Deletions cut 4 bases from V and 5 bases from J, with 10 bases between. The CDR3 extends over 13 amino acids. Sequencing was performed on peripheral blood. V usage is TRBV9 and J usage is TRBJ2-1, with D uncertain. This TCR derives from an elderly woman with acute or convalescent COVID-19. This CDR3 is CASSTRRDNEQFF. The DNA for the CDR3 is TGTGCCAGCAGCACCCGCCGGGACAATGAGCAGTTCTTC.